Listed below are T cell receptor beta chains from one sample, sequenced in a study of blood T cell repertoires in COVID-19. Clones were read by immunoSEQ multiplex PCR, and TCRdb kept only the in-frame ones, dropping some. The sample records 200,000 to 250,000 clones, around nine tenths being singletons. The specimen sequenced was peripheral blood. These receptors were collected from a woman aged 55-69 years with acute or convalescent COVID-19. Both conserved end residues are part of each CDR3. The order of the fields is V gene, CDR3 length, J gene, CDR3 protein.

>TRBV6-2/TRBV6-3|15|TRBJ2-7
CASSYSGGRAYEQYF
>TRBV9|15|TRBJ2-6
CASSLRGSGANVLTF
>TRBV19|14|TRBJ1-1
CASSPGGLNTEAFF
>TRBV6-6|18|TRBJ1-6
CASSQPGQGPGMNSPLHF
>TRBV11-2|15|TRBJ2-1
CASSQDGLAGNEQFF
>TRBV7-6|15|TRBJ1-5
CASTLSDRHNQPQHF
>TRBV9|15|TRBJ2-1
CASSRTGGRDAEQFF
>TRBV7-9|17|TRBJ1-6
CASSSYIAGSINSPLHF
>TRBV6-5|13|TRBJ1-2
CASRLQGAGGYTF
>TRBV11-3|15|TRBJ2-2
CASSSDRGLTGELFF
>TRBV4-3|14|TRBJ2-1
CASSQDGGNNEQFF
>TRBV7-2|16|TRBJ1-1
CASSSQGGGPGTEAFF
>TRBV21-1|22|TRBJ2-7
CASSQFPPGILGPTSGAWEQYF
>TRBV15|15|TRBJ1-3
CATSRGRDRVNTIYF
>TRBV9|15|TRBJ1-5
CASSVGQDTAQPQHF
>TRBV2|15|TRBJ1-5
CASSGDKYSNQPQHF
>TRBV3-1/TRBV3-2|14|TRBJ2-1
CASNQQYSTHEQFF
>TRBV5-1|14|TRBJ2-5
CASSLEGSQETQYF
>TRBV27|13|TRBJ2-7
CASSSQPWDRPNF
>TRBV27|15|TRBJ1-1
CASSERPGQFHRAFF
>TRBV7-2|16|TRBJ2-1
CASGIRARYSYNEQFF
>TRBV2|14|TRBJ1-2
CASSEEAGNYGYTF